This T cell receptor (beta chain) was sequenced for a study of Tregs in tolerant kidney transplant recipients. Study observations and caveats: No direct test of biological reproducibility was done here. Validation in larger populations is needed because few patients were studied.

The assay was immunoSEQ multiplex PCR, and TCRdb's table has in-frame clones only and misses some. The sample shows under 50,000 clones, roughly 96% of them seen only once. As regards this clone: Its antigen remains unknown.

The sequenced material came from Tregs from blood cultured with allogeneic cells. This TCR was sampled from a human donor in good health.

The chain's CDR3 is CASSPGRPTKWGYTF. The CDR3 coding sequence is TGTGCCAGCAGCCCAGGACGTCCCACTAAGTGGGGCTACACCTTC. The chain couples TRBV11-3 to TRBJ1-2, with D unresolved. CDR3 length: 15 amino acids. Per the germline V gene, CDR1 is SGHNT and CDR2 is YENEEA. Trimming took 5 bases from V and 8 from J, leaving 21 bases between them.